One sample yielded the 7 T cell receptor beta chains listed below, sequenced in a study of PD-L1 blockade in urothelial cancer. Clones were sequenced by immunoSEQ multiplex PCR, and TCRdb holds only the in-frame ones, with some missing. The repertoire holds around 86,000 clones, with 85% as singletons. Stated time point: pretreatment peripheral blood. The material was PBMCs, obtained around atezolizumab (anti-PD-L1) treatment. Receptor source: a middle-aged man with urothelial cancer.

CDR3 nucleotides: TGTGCCAGCAGCGTAAGCGGTGGGTTGGACGGCCACGAGCAGTACTTC. It is translated as CASSVSGGLDGHEQYF. The chain joins TRBV9 to TRBJ2-7; D might be TRBD2 (5 bases). V dropped 1 base and J dropped 5 bases, with 19 bases sitting between them. This CDR3 is built from 16 residues. The germline gives CDR1 SGDLS, CDR2 YYNGEE.

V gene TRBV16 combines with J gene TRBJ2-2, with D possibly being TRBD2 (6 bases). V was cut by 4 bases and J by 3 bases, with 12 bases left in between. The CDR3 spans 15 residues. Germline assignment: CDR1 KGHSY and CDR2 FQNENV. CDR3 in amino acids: CASSPWGVDTGELFF. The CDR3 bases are TGTGCCAGCAGCCCATGGGGGGTCGACACCGGGGAGCTGTTTTTT.

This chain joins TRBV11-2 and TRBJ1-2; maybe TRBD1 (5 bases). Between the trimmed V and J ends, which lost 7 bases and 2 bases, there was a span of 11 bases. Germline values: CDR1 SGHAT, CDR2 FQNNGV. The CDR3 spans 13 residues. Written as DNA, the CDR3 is TGTGCCAGCACCTGGGGCGTAAACTATGGCTACACCTTC. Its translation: CASTWGVNYGYTF.

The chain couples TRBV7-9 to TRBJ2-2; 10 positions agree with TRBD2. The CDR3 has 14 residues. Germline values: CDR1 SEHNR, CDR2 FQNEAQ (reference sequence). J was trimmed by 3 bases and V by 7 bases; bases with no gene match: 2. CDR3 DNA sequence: TGTGCCAGCAAGCGGGAGGGTGACACCGGGGAGCTGTTTTTT. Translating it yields CASKREGDTGELFF.

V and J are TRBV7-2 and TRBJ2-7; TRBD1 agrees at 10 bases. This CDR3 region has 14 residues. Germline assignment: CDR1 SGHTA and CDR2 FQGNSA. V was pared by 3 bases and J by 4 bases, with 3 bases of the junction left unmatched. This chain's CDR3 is CASSFRQGAYEQYF. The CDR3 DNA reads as TGTGCCAGCAGCTTCAGACAGGGGGCGTACGAGCAGTACTTC.

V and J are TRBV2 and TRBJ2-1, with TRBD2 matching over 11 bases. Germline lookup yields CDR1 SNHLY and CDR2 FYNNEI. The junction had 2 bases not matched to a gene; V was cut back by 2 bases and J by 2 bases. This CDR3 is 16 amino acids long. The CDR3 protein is CASSEKGLAAYNEQFF. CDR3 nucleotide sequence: TGTGCCAGCAGTGAAAAGGGACTAGCGGCCTACAATGAGCAGTTCTTC.

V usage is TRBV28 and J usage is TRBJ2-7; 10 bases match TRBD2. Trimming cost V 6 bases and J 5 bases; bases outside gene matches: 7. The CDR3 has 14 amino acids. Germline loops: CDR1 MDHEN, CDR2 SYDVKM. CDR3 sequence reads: CASSPGLAKHEQYF. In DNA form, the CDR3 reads TGTGCCAGCAGCCCGGGACTAGCGAAGCACGAGCAGTACTTC.